This entry is about one TCR beta chain. Antigen: not known. This sample is drawn from a study of OX40 agonist ivuxolimab in advanced cancers. Broader study findings: Nonresponders included some who also had low normalized T-cell clonal expansion.

Trimming cost V 5 bases and J 5 bases, with 18 bases left between them. CDR3 length equals 15 residues. Germline V gene sequence: CDR1 LNHDA, CDR2 SQIVND (reference sequence). The protocol was immunoSEQ multiplex PCR, while the TCRdb copy is restricted to in-frame clones and leaves out a portion. The data hold 120,000 or so clones, with 93% observed a single time. The rearrangement links TRBV19 to TRBJ2-5, with a weak D call TRBD1 (6 bases). Material: CD4+ or CD8+ T cells sorted from blood, obtained in a trial of the OX40 agonist ivuxolimab. The source of this sequence is an adult with an advanced solid tumor such as melanoma, head and neck, liver or kidney cancer. The CDR3 spells CASSPTGPRGETQYF. The CDR3 DNA reads as TGTGCCAGTAGTCCCACGGGCCCGAGGGGGGAGACCCAGTACTTC.